What follows are 4 T cell receptor beta chains derived from one specimen sequenced in a study of Graves' ophthalmopathy and Graves' hyperthyroidism. Amplified TCR beta CDR3 regions were obtained using RNA transcripts as template. HTBI primers served in a first-round RT-PCR, which a second-round multiplex PCR followed. Each CDR3 protein gets one entry after TCRdb re-called the multiplex PCR reads with MiXCR. This sample carries some 240,000 distinct CDR3 sequences, around 42% of them seen once, and the ten largest clones take roughly 45%. The sequencing input was peripheral blood. The receptor source for this set is an adult man with Graves' ophthalmopathy.

This clonotype has a single count. The chain links TRBV27 to TRBJ2-5; possibly TRBD2 for D (5 bases). The CDR3 runs to 14 residues. Trimming took off 2 bases at V and 2 bases at J, with 9 bases between the two ends. In germline, CDR1 is MNHEY, CDR2 SMNVEV (reference sequence). The CDR3 loop is CASSLTGNQETQYF. CDR3 nucleotides: TGTGCCAGCAGTTTAACGGGGAATCAAGAGACCCAGTACTTC.

This clonotype was seen more than once but under ten times. The chain joins TRBV20-1 to TRBJ1-5; D is undetermined. The CDR3 is made up of 13 amino acids. The V end was cut by 1 base, the J end by 3 bases, with 7 bases between. Germline loops: CDR1 DFQATT, CDR2 SNEGSKA (reference sequence). The chain's CDR3 is CSARGRFNQPQHF. Written as DNA, the CDR3 is TGCAGTGCTAGAGGGCGGTTCAATCAGCCCCAGCATTTT.

The chain joins TRBV19 to TRBJ1-2; D call uncertain. The CDR3 consists of 15 residues. Trimming removed 4 bases from V and 11 bases from J, with 23 bases in between. The V gene's germline CDR1 is LNHDA and CDR2 SQIVND (reference sequence). The CDR3 region has the DNA TGTGCCAGTAGTAGGAGGGCGGTGGCCGTTCTTTCGTACACCTTC. It is translated as CASSRRAVAVLSYTF. Variable domain in full (rest from reference TRBV19 and TRBJ1-2): DGGITQSPKYLFRKEGQNVTLSCEQNLNHDAMYWYRQDPGQGLRLIYYSQIVNDFQKGDIAEGYSVSREKKESFPLTVTSAQKNPTAFYLCASSRRAVAVLSYTFGSGTRLTVV.

V usage is TRBV11-2 and J usage is TRBJ1-6; 8 bases map to TRBD1. J was trimmed by 6 bases and V by 2 bases; bases with no gene match: 15. Germline V lookup: CDR1 SGHAT, CDR2 FQNNGV. This CDR3 has 19 residues. The DNA for the CDR3 is TGTGCCAGCAGCTTAATAGGTCTTGGGTGGGACAGGATTAATTCACCCCTCCACTTT. Its translation is CASSLIGLGWDRINSPLHF.